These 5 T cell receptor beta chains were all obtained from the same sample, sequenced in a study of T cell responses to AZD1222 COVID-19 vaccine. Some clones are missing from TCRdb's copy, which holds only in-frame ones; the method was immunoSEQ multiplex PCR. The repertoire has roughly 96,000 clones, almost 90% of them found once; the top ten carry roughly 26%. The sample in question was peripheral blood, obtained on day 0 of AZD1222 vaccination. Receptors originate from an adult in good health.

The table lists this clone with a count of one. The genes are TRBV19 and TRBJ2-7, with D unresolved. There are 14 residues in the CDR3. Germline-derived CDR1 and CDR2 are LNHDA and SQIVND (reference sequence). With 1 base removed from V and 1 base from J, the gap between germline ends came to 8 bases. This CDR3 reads CASSIVTGSYEQYF. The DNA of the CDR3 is TGTGCCAGTAGTATAGTGACTGGATCCTACGAGCAGTACTTC. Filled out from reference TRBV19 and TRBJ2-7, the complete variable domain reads DGGITQSPKYLFRKEGQNVTLSCEQNLNHDAMYWYRQDPGQGLRLIYYSQIVNDFQKGDIAEGYSVSREKKESFPLTVTSAQKNPTAFYLCASSIVTGSYEQYFGPGTRLTVT.

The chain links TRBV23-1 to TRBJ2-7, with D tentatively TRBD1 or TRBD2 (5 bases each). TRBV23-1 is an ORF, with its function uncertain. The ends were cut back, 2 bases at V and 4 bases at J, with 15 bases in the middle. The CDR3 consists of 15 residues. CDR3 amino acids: CASSQEGTAVYEQYF. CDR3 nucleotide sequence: TGCGCCAGCAGTCAAGAGGGGACGGCCGTTTACGAGCAGTACTTC.

The CDR3 sequence: CASSPLDTGELFF. The CDR3, as DNA: TGTGCCAGCAGCCCACTAGACACCGGGGAGCTGTTTTTT. The gene calls are TRBV4-2 and TRBJ2-2; D is perhaps TRBD2 (5 bases). The CDR3 sequence is 13 residues long. Germline CDR1 reads LGHNA; CDR2 reads YNFKEQ. With 4 bases removed from V and 3 bases from J, the gap between germline ends came to 6 bases.

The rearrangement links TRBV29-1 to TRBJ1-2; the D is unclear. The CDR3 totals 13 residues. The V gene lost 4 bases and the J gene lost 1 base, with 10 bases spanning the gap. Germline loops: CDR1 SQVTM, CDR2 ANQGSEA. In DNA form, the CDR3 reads TGCAGCGTTGTGGCAGCCCGTAACTATGGCTACACCTTC. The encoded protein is CSVVAARNYGYTF.

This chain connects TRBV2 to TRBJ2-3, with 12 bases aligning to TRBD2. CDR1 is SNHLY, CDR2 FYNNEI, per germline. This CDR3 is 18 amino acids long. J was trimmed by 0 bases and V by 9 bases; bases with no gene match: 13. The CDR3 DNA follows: TGTGCCAGTGGGGCTAGCGGGGGGGCAGTCTATAGCACAGATACGCAGTATTTT. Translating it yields CASGASGGAVYSTDTQYF.